The 28 T cell receptor beta chains in this list originate from one sample, sequenced in a study of blood T cell repertoires in COVID-19. The assay was immunoSEQ multiplex PCR, and TCRdb's table has in-frame clones only and misses some. The sample holds some 100,000 clones, about nine tenths seen once. Sequencing input: peripheral blood. The receptors stem from a woman aged 70-85 years with acute or convalescent COVID-19.

The genes are TRBV27 and TRBJ2-1, with 10 positions matching TRBD2. The CDR3 contains 18 residues. After removal of 5 bases from V and 0 bases from J, the junction contained 10 bases not matched to a gene. Looked up from germline, CDR1 is MNHEY and CDR2 is SMNVEV (reference sequence). In DNA form, the CDR3 reads TGTGCCAGCAGTCCCTCCCCGAGACTAGCGGGCTCCTACAATGAGCAGTTCTTC. It yields the protein CASSPSPRLAGSYNEQFF.

The chain employs TRBV2 and TRBJ1-5, with TRBD1 as a possible D gene (5 bases). Germline CDR1 reads SNHLY; CDR2 reads FYNNEI. The CDR3 runs 17 residues. V was cut by 0 bases and J by 0 bases, with 12 bases left in between. CDR3 sequence (DNA): TGTGCCAGCAGTGAAGCTAAGAGGGACTATAGCAATCAGCCCCAGCATTTT. Translation: CASSEAKRDYSNQPQHF.

The J gene is TRBJ2-1, the V gene TRBV29-1; 10 bases align to TRBD2. The CDR3 is 13 residues long. The germline CDR1 and CDR2 sequences are SQVTM and ANQGSEA. V lost 7 bases to trimming and J lost 7 bases; unmatched junction nucleotides: 7. The CDR3 DNA follows: TGCAGCGCCAGCGGGGGGGAGTCAAATGAGCAGTTCTTC. Its translation: CSASGGESNEQFF.

The chain has TRBV5-1 and TRBJ2-1, with 11 bases lining up with TRBD1. The germline gives CDR1 SGHRS, CDR2 YFSETQ. V trimming: 3 bases; J trimming: 6 bases; junction bases outside the gene matches: 5. The CDR3 runs to 15 residues. CDR3: CASSSGQGEGNEQFF. The CDR3 DNA sequence: TGCGCCAGCAGCTCGGGACAGGGGGAAGGCAATGAGCAGTTCTTC.

The J gene is TRBJ1-1, the V gene TRBV9, with D perhaps matching TRBD1 (5 bases). Between the trimmed V and J ends, which lost 0 bases and 2 bases, there was a span of 8 bases. The CDR3 spans 14 residues. Germline V gene data show CDR1 as SGDLS and CDR2 as YYNGEE. This CDR3 is CASSVGGVNTEAFF. CDR3 bases: TGTGCCAGCAGCGTAGGGGGGGTTAACACTGAAGCTTTCTTT.

The DNA of the CDR3 is TGTGCCATCAGTGAGGGACAGCGGAACTATGGCTACACCTTC. Protein product: CAISEGQRNYGYTF. This chain connects TRBV10-3 to TRBJ1-2; D is perhaps TRBD1 (6 bases). The V and J ends lost 2 bases and 2 bases respectively, with 9 bases between them. Germline V gene lookup returns CDR1 ENHRY and CDR2 SYGVKD. CDR3 length equals 14 residues.

The chain combines TRBV9 with TRBJ2-2; maybe TRBD2 (5 bases). CDR1 is SGDLS, CDR2 YYNGEE, per germline. This CDR3 has 17 residues. V lost 6 bases and J 4 bases, leaving 22 bases between the germline ends. The CDR3 reads CASTTALGSSSTGELFF. In DNA form, the CDR3 reads TGTGCCAGCACCACTGCGCTAGGGAGTAGTAGCACCGGGGAGCTGTTTTTT.

As concerns this clone: Other DNA sequences within the sample encode an identical CDR3. J is TRBJ2-3 and V is TRBV11-2; D possibly corresponds to TRBD1 (7 bases). The CDR3 runs to 15 residues. Between the trimmed V and J ends, which lost 1 base and 2 bases, there was a span of 10 bases. Germline CDR1 SGHAT, CDR2 FQNNGV. The chain's CDR3 is CASSLAGGITDTQYF. The CDR3 nucleotides are TGTGCCAGCAGCTTAGCAGGGGGGATCACAGATACGCAGTATTTT.

The chain joins TRBV18 to TRBJ1-6; TRBD1 aligns across 8 bases. Germline lookup yields CDR1 KGHSH and CDR2 LQKENI. This CDR3 has 15 residues. V shed 2 bases, J shed 9 bases, and the junction held 6 bases outside the gene matches. This CDR3 reads CASSPTRGQGSPLHF. In DNA form, the CDR3 reads TGTGCCAGCTCACCAACCAGGGGGCAGGGTTCACCCCTCCACTTT.

The chain recombines TRBV19 with TRBJ1-5; D is perhaps TRBD1 (6 bases). This CDR3 region has 16 residues. Trimming pared 3 bases from V and 2 bases from J, leaving 14 bases between. CDR1 is LNHDA, CDR2 SQIVND, per germline (reference sequence). CDR3 DNA: TGTGCCAGTAGTATTTTTAAGGGGGATGGCAATCAGCCCCAGCATTTT. Protein product: CASSIFKGDGNQPQHF.

CDR3 nucleotide sequence: TGTGCCAGCAGCTCAACGGAACAGGGGAAGGATGGCTACACCTTC. Its protein product is CASSSTEQGKDGYTF. The chain couples TRBV5-4 to TRBJ1-2, with 7 bases that match TRBD1. V lost 3 bases to trimming and J lost 6 bases; unmatched junction nucleotides: 11. CDR3 size: 15 residues. Germline values: CDR1 SGHNT, CDR2 YYREEE (reference sequence).

The V call is TRBV19, the J call TRBJ2-2; a possible D gene is TRBD1 (6 bases). In germline, CDR1 is LNHDA, CDR2 SQIVND (reference sequence). V was cut by 4 bases and J by 3 bases, with 9 bases left in between. The CDR3 sequence is 14 residues long. CDR3 region: CASSRDTYTGELFF. The CDR3 DNA is TGTGCCAGTAGTAGGGACACCTACACCGGGGAGCTGTTTTTT.

The chain is built from TRBV6-5 and TRBJ1-4, with D unclear. Germline V lookup: CDR1 MNHEY, CDR2 SVGAGI. Trimming removed 6 bases at V and 8 bases at J, with 16 bases between. CDR3 length: 14 residues. The CDR3 protein is CASSLGMAKEKLFF. CDR3 bases: TGTGCCAGCAGCCTCGGGATGGCGAAGGAAAAACTGTTTTTT.

V is TRBV28 and J is TRBJ1-5, with 7 bases fitting TRBD1. V shed 6 bases and J 0 bases; nucleotides not matched to a gene: 8. Germline V CDR1 and CDR2: MDHEN, SYDVKM. The CDR3 is 16 amino acids. This CDR3 is CASRKLGTASNQPQHF. The DNA for the CDR3 is TGTGCCAGCAGGAAGCTCGGGACAGCTAGCAATCAGCCCCAGCATTTT.

DNA of the CDR3: TGTGCCAGCAGTGAAGTGGACAGGGGGCATGGGGAGCTGTTTTTT. It translates to CASSEVDRGHGELFF. The chain employs TRBV6-1 and TRBJ2-2; 11 bases match TRBD1. The CDR3 extends over 15 amino acids. Losses at the gene ends were 1 base for V and 8 bases for J; bases not matched to a gene: 3. The germline V gene encodes CDR1 MNHNS and CDR2 SASEGT.

This clone came up once. This chain joins TRBV18 and TRBJ1-1, with D possibly TRBD1 on 6 matching bases. Trimming pared 5 bases from V and 0 bases from J, leaving 10 bases between. Germline loops: CDR1 KGHSH, CDR2 LQKENI. This CDR3 comprises 14 residues. The CDR3 spells CASSVDRLNTEAFF. The CDR3 nucleotides read TGTGCCAGCTCAGTAGACAGGTTGAACACTGAAGCTTTCTTT.

The genes are TRBV27 and TRBJ2-1, with D possibly matching TRBD1 (6 bases). CDR3 length: 16 residues. V dropped 4 bases and J dropped 9 bases, with 22 bases sitting between them. Germline values: CDR1 MNHEY, CDR2 SMNVEV (reference sequence). CDR3 amino acids: CASSSSGVRVGAEQFF. The CDR3 DNA is TGTGCCAGCAGTTCTTCAGGGGTACGCGTCGGGGCTGAGCAGTTCTTC.

J is TRBJ1-2 and V is TRBV5-1; 7 nucleotides match TRBD1. J was trimmed by 7 bases and V by 4 bases; bases with no gene match: 13. In germline, CDR1 is SGHRS, CDR2 YFSETQ. The CDR3 is 15 amino acids. CDR3 residues: CASSSTGAPGGGYTF. DNA of the CDR3: TGCGCCAGCAGCAGTACAGGGGCCCCCGGGGGTGGCTACACCTTC. The full variable domain, completed using reference TRBV5-1 and TRBJ1-2, is KAGVTQTPRYLIKTRGQQVTLSCSPISGHRSVSWYQQTPGQGLQFLFEYFSETQRNKGNFPGRFSGRQFSNSRSEMNVSTLELGDSALYLCASSSTGAPGGGYTFGSGTRLTVV.

This chain connects TRBV5-1 to TRBJ2-2; possibly TRBD1 for D (8 bases). V was pared by 4 bases and J by 4 bases, with 14 bases between. Germline CDR1 reads SGHRS; CDR2 reads YFSETQ. CDR3 length: 15 residues. For the CDR3, the DNA is TGCGCCAGCAGCCCTACAGGGGGGGCCACCGGGGAGCTGTTTTTT. It encodes CASSPTGGATGELFF.

CDR3 sequence reads: CASSLRTAQWSVPLHF. The CDR3 nucleotides are TGTGCCAGCAGCCTTCGGACAGCCCAGTGGAGTGTACCCCTCCACTTT. This chain links TRBV5-6 with TRBJ1-6; maybe TRBD1 (6 bases). Trimming took 4 bases from V and 12 from J, leaving 23 bases between them. Germline V lookup: CDR1 SGHDT, CDR2 YYEEEE. The CDR3 consists of 16 residues.

V and J are TRBV3-1 (or the pseudogene TRBV3-2) and TRBJ1-2; perhaps TRBD1 as D (5 bases). This CDR3 is 14 amino acids long. Trimming removed 4 bases from V and 4 bases from J, with 13 bases in between. From germline, CDR1 is LGHDT and CDR2 YNNKEL (reference sequence). The DNA for the CDR3 is TGTGCCAGCAGCCCTAGCGGGGGTTCCTATGGCTACACCTTC. It is translated as CASSPSGGSYGYTF.

The chain has TRBV19 and TRBJ1-5; D remains unclear. Trimming left V 2 bases short and J 3 bases short, with 11 bases between. The length of the CDR3 is 15 residues. CDR1 is LNHDA and CDR2 is SQIVND in the germline V gene (reference sequence). CDR3 amino acids: CASSISSGLNQPQHF. CDR3 bases: TGTGCCAGTAGTATATCATCAGGTCTCAATCAGCCCCAGCATTTT.

The rearrangement links TRBV6-6 to TRBJ1-3; D gene unclear. This CDR3 contains 17 residues. The germline V gene has CDR1 MNHNY and CDR2 SVGAGI (reference sequence). The V gene lost 5 bases and the J gene lost 4 bases, with 21 bases spanning the gap. CDR3 sequence: CASSLQMPDTGGNTIYF. CDR3 bases: TGTGCCAGCAGTCTCCAGATGCCAGACACCGGCGGAAACACCATATATTTT.

The J gene is TRBJ1-2, the V gene TRBV5-1; 10 bases are a match to TRBD1. The length of the CDR3 is 17 residues. The J segment lost 2 bases and the V segment lost 0 bases, leaving 7 bases of the junction unmatched. Germline V CDR1 and CDR2: SGHRS, YFSETQ. The DNA for the CDR3 is TGCGCCAGCAGCTTGGTCCCCGGGACAGGGGCCAACTATGGCTACACCTTC. This gives the protein CASSLVPGTGANYGYTF.

J is TRBJ2-7 and V is TRBV7-7, with 9 bases aligning to TRBD1. Germline values: CDR1 SSHAT, CDR2 FNYEAQ (reference sequence). The J segment lost 5 bases and the V segment lost 5 bases, leaving 22 bases of the junction unmatched. The length of the CDR3 is 19 residues. CDR3 DNA: TGTGCCAGCAGCACCCCCGACCGAGGCCTCCGCGACAGGGGGGACGAGCAGTACGTC. As protein: CASSTPDRGLRDRGDEQYV.

The rearrangement uses TRBV7-8 and TRBJ1-2; D remains ambiguous. V lost 0 bases and J lost 2, with 7 bases in between. The CDR3 covers 14 residues. Per the germline V gene, CDR1 is SGHVS and CDR2 is FQNEAQ. The CDR3, as DNA: TGTGCCAGCAGCTTAGCTGGACTGAACTATGGCTACACCTTC. It is translated as CASSLAGLNYGYTF.

This chain connects TRBV19 to TRBJ1-1; 7 bases match TRBD1. Germline V gene data show CDR1 as LNHDA and CDR2 as SQIVND (reference sequence). J was trimmed by 9 bases and V by 6 bases; bases with no gene match: 13. CDR3 length: 14 residues. CDR3 in amino acids: CASREGQQALKAFF. CDR3 sequence (DNA): TGTGCCAGTAGGGAGGGACAGCAGGCTCTTAAAGCTTTCTTT. The variable domain in full, with the rest retrieved from reference TRBV19 and TRBJ1-1, is DGGITQSPKYLFRKEGQNVTLSCEQNLNHDAMYWYRQDPGQGLRLIYYSQIVNDFQKGDIAEGYSVSREKKESFPLTVTSAQKNPTAFYLCASREGQQALKAFFGQGTRLTVV.

The chain is built from TRBV4-1 and TRBJ1-5; no reliable D call. The CDR3 runs to 15 residues. Germline V gene data show CDR1 as MGHRA and CDR2 as YSYEKL. Trimming stripped 4 bases from V and 1 base from J, with 11 bases between. CDR3 protein: CASSPSALSNQPQHF. Written as DNA, the CDR3 is TGCGCCAGCAGCCCATCTGCGTTGAGCAATCAGCCCCAGCATTTT.